This TCR beta chain was sequenced during a study of T cells in Graves' hyperthyroidism and ophthalmopathy (dated by TCRdb to between 2017 and 2020). Study-level background: Peripheral blood samples were taken at initial diagnosis, before any treatment was given. The study also compared thyroid tissue and blood T-cell repertoires from several Graves' hyperthyroidism patients. After blood sampling, hyperthyroidism patients were treated with methimazole at a starting dose of 30 mg daily, and ophthalmopathy patients were treated with high-dose intravenous methylprednisolone. An independent validation cohort of fewer than 20 hyperthyroidism patients and about 15 patients who later progressed to ophthalmopathy tested prospective prediction of ophthalmopathy. The paper reports TCR Vbeta CDR3 sequencing of 135 peripheral blood samples: under 45 ophthalmopathy, 70 to 85 hyperthyroidism and approximately 17 progressor patients. The 100 discovery patients were randomly split 7:3 into training and test sets. To identify TCR V-J signatures that set the groups apart, the researchers used a discovery cohort of more than 95 patients, made up of roughly 45 with Graves' ophthalmopathy and about 55 with stable Graves' hyperthyroidism. The full study reports these points: No statistical method was used to fix the sample size in advance, and group allocation was not hidden from the investigators. In validation, progression to ophthalmopathy was predicted by the model with roughly 69% sensitivity and roughly 76% specificity, a median of about 6.8 months before onset. In cross-validation, a model built on a 13 V-J signature told ophthalmopathy apart from stable hyperthyroidism with under 90% sensitivity and roughly 81% specificity, and in testing the same model reached 80%/75%. Most expanded thyroid clonotypes (frequency above 0.001) were also detected in blood, a finding suggesting that blood repertoires may reflect thyroid immune responses.

From the germline V gene (reference sequence), CDR1 is MNHEY and CDR2 is SMNVEV. The CDR3 contains 15 residues, cysteine and phenylalanine counted. Kept here is only the CDR3 DNA, which spans 45 bases and is read in frame from base 1. V loses 3 bases, J loses 0 bases, and the germline ends lie 12 bases apart. The TCR beta CDR3 regions were amplified from RNA transcripts. For the first round of RT-PCR on the TCR CDR3, the HTBI primer set was used together with the Qiagen OneStep RT-PCR kit. The libraries were constructed in a second round of multiplex PCR and then size-selected and purified. Paired-end sequencing of the libraries was performed with 100 bp reads on an Illumina HiSeq2000. As for how the authors treated the data: SOAPnuke was used to process the raw data, removing reads that contained adapters or uncalled bases, had a mean Phred below 15, or lacked an exact match to the constant primer or identifier. COPE v1.2.5 was used to merge the high-quality paired reads, and each unique nucleotide sequence was defined as a clonotype. MiTCR v1.1 was used to align the clonotypes against IMGT TRBV, TRBD and TRBJ reference segments. Only V-J combinations with frequency above 0.0001, covering 99% to 99.2% of repertoires, were analysed. A TCS score was defined as the ratio between F50 (clonal expansion) and ExV (chaos), using BLOSUM62-based TCRdist between CDR3 peptides within each V-J. Welch's t-statistics and random forest reduced some 510 V-J features to 10 to 15, which were used in a naive Bayes classifier (R e1071). The public reads were run again by TCRdb, first through fastp at Q25 and then through MiXCR, and only productive beta chains were kept. When rows share a CDR3 protein, they turn into one entry using the most common DNA and genes. The V and J calls, along with clone size, are taken from TCRdb and not from the paper's own processing. This sample is represented by hundreds of thousands of distinct CDR3 sequences; roughly 16% of them were singletons. The top ten clonotypes cover roughly 3.3% of the sample.

This clonotype was seen more than once but under ten times. No cognate antigen has been identified for it. No per-base quality is available; no much larger clone lies one base away. Ophthalmopathy patients had moderately to severely active disease, Clinical Activity Score of at least 3, NOSPECS grade of at least 4, and duration under 3 months. Exclusion was applied to patients with uncontrolled infections, other autoimmune diseases, pregnancy or lactation. Clinical symptoms, serum thyroxine and TRAb, thyroid ultrasound, and orbital computed tomography formed the basis for the diagnoses. PBMCs were isolated from 7.5 to 10 ml of fresh peripheral blood by Ficoll-Paque density gradient centrifugation. Trizol reagent was used to extract total RNA, and RNA quality was then checked on an Agilent 2100 Bioanalyzer.

Input material: blood. The sequence joins TRBV27 to TRBJ2-7, with TRBD2 tentatively as D gene (6 bases match). The receptor was derived from a middle-aged woman with Graves' ophthalmopathy. Read as DNA, the sequence is TGTGCCAGCAGTTTCGGGACTGACAGCTCCTACGAGCAGTACTTC. This is translated as CASSFGTDSSYEQYF.